This T cell receptor beta chain was obtained from a study of T cell changes during pregnancy in multiple sclerosis. Using immunoSEQ multiplex PCR, the repertoire was profiled, and TCRdb retains in-frame clones only, with some absent. The sample holds around 88,000 clones, 92% seen once. V gave up 5 bases and J gave up 4 bases, with 17 bases separating them. The CDR3 has 15 amino acids. Germline V gene lookup returns CDR1 SGHVS and CDR2 FNYEAQ. The genes are TRBV7-6 and TRBJ1-1, with D perhaps matching TRBD1 (6 bases). The sequences come from peripheral blood, collected after pregnancy. This sequence originates from a female donor in good health, enrolled as a control in a pregnancy study. CDR3 DNA sequence: TGTGCCAGCAGCCTCGTAACAGGGTCCCTCACTGAAGCTTTCTTT. This gives the protein CASSLVTGSLTEAFF.